The source of this T cell receptor beta chain is a study of T cells in Graves' hyperthyroidism and ophthalmopathy. Findings and caveats of the study: Ophthalmopathy got predicted by the model a median 6.5 months before its onset.

A patient was excluded if there was uncontrolled infection, other autoimmune disease, pregnancy or lactation. The length of the CDR3 is 12 residues. Trimming left V 5 bases short and J 10 bases short, with 12 bases between. Germline lookup yields CDR1 DFQATT and CDR2 SNEGSKA (reference sequence). What was amplified from RNA transcripts were TCR beta CDR3 regions. The TCR CDR3 was amplified in a first-round RT-PCR using the HTBI primer set. One entry per CDR3 protein results from TCRdb running MiXCR on the multiplex PCR reads. The table has 660,000 or so distinct CDR3 sequences, 45% seen once. Note on this clonotype: Its antigen is undetermined.

The chain joins TRBV20-1 to TRBJ1-6; D is perhaps TRBD1 (5 bases). The sequenced sample consisted of peripheral blood or thyroid tissue (not recorded which). The clonotype originates from an adult man with Graves' disease, either hyperthyroidism or ophthalmopathy (not recorded which). The CDR3 nucleotides are TGCAGTGCTGCCGGGGGAGGATCACCCCTCCACTTT. As protein: CSAAGGGSPLHF.